This TCR beta chain was observed in a study of cytomegalovirus exposure and HLA in healthy donors. Study-wide results and limits: Immune exposure information comprised only CMV serostatus.

Points on this clone: Its cognate antigen is unknown.

The PCR was carried out with 60 Vbeta primers and 13 Jbeta primers. Produced via immunoSEQ multiplex PCR; TCRdb's table is partial and in-frame only. The sample lists some 190,000 clones, 80% occurring once. The CDR3 consists of 15 residues. V gave up 5 bases and J gave up 1 base; unmatched junction bases: 7. CDR1 and CDR2 (germline): SNHLY, FYNNEI. The sample taken for sequencing was PBMCs. This chain uses TRBV2 with TRBJ1-2; 7 bases are a match to TRBD1. The sequence was collected from a woman in her 40s in good health and CMV-seronegative. As DNA, the CDR3 is TGTGCCAGCAGTCGCGACAGGGTCCTTAACTATGGCTACACCTTC. Translating it yields CASSRDRVLNYGYTF.